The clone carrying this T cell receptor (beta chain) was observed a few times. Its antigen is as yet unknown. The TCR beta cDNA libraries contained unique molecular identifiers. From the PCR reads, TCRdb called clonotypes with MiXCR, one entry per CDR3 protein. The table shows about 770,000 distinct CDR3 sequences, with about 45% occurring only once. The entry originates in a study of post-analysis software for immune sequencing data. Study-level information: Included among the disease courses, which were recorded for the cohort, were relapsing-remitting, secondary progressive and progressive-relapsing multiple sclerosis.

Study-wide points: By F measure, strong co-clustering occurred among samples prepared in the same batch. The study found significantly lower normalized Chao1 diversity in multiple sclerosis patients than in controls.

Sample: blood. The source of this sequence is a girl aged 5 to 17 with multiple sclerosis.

The CDR3 region is CASSDGTIDNQPQHF. CDR3 in DNA: TGTGCCAGCAGCGATGGGACCATAGATAATCAGCCCCAGCATTTT. The J gene is TRBJ1-5, the V gene TRBV12-3 or TRBV12-4, with a tentative D call TRBD1 (5 bases). CDR3 length: 15 amino acids. The V end was cut by 6 bases, the J end by 4 bases, with 16 bases between.